The text below deals with one T cell receptor beta chain. This clone was seen only once. Its binding antigen is unknown. No per-base quality is available; no much larger clone lies one base away. The sample belongs to a study of blood T cell repertoires in COVID-19 (dated by TCRdb to the early 2020s). With regard to the full study: Samples from collaborators originated in the United States, Italy and Spain and spanned both the acute and convalescent phases of COVID-19. The prospective study material was composed of cDNA or gDNA derived from T cells, B-cell-depleted T cells, or PBMCs. The dataset comprised deeply sampled blood TCRbeta repertoires from subjects exposed to, actively infected with, or recovered from COVID-19. The repertoires were made available in a free public database intended to serve as a resource for research on the immune response to SARS-CoV-2. The samples were drawn from the first 160 participants of the ongoing ImmuneRACE study and from some 1,300 subjects provided by 6 global collaborators. The sample metadata nearly always contained a de-identified subject ID, COVID-19 status, age in years and sex. Where available, HLA class I and class II types were taken from metadata supplied by the sample provider and were not determined by assay-based typing.

The immunoSEQ Assay, a bias-controlled multiplex PCR, was used to amplify TCRbeta CDR3 regions from genomic DNA. On the study's bioinformatics: The number of nucleated cells in each sample was estimated from the amplification of reference gene primers within the assay. Sequence reads were collapsed and filtered to measure the absolute abundance of every unique TCRbeta CDR3 rearrangement. Productive Simpson clonality was computed per sample as the square root of Simpson's diversity index over productive rearrangements. Held by TCRdb, this immuneACCESS table contains in-frame sequences only and omits some clones. Under half of the omission traces to an unresolved V gene where checked; the cause of the rest is unknown. V and J calls and clone size are those listed in that table; D and trimming were worked out from the DNA. The sample includes about 210,000 clones, with approximately 90% observed a single time. Jointly, the top ten make up under 1.5% of the sample.

Whole blood was collected in K2EDTA tubes by collaborating institutions according to the institutions' own protocols. For TCRbeta analysis, collaborators shipped samples as frozen whole blood, isolated PBMCs, or DNA extracted from either of those sample types. What the study reported, not specific to this receptor: How much clinical and demographic metadata was included differed by source and by participant, and the metadata was provided uncurated.

V and J lose 2 bases and 10 bases, and a span of 8 bases separates them. The CDR3 contains 12 residues, cysteine and phenylalanine counted. The retained sequence is limited to the CDR3, 36 bases, with the frame set at the first base. The germline V gene gives CDR1 as SNHLY and CDR2 as FYNNEI. This clonotype was sampled from a young man with acute or convalescent COVID-19. The chain employs TRBV2 and TRBJ2-2, with the D segment identity uncertain. Sequenced: peripheral blood. The bases are TGTGCCAGCAGTGAATACAGCTCGGAGCTGTTTTTT. Translated, this is CASSEYSSELFF.